Sequencing of this T cell receptor (beta chain) was carried out in a study of cytomegalovirus exposure and HLA in healthy donors. It was with 60 Vbeta and 13 Jbeta primers that the PCR ran. Libraries were prepared by immunoSEQ multiplex PCR; TCRdb keeps only in-frame clonotypes and omits some of them. The sample has hundreds of thousands of clones; just over 75% are singletons. The CDR3 length is 15 residues. CDR1 and CDR2 from the germline V gene are MNHEY and SVGAGI. Germline trimming cut 2 bases from V and 5 bases from J; bases unmatched to any gene: 9. The sequence was obtained from a woman in her sixties or seventies in good health and CMV-seropositive. The sequenced sample was PBMCs. This chain connects TRBV6-5 to TRBJ2-7, with TRBD2 matching 7 bases. CDR3 in DNA: TGTGCCAGCAGTTACGCCGGCGGGAGCGACGACGAGCAGTACTTC. It is translated as CASSYAGGSDDEQYF.